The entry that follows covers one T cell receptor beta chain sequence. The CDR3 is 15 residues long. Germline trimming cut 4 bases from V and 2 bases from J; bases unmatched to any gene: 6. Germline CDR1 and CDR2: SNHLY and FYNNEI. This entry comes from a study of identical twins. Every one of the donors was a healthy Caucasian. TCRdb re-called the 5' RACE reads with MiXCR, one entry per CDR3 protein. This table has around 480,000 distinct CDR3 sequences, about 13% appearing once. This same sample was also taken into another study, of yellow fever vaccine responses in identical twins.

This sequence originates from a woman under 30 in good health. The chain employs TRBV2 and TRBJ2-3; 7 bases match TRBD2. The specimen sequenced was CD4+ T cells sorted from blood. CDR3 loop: CASSVGAGLTDTQYF. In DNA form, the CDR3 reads TGTGCCAGCAGTGTAGGAGCGGGGCTCACAGATACGCAGTATTTT. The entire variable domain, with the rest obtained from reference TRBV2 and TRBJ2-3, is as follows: EPEVTQTPSHQVTQMGQEVILRCVPISNHLYFYWYRQILGQKVEFLVSFYNNEISEKSEIFDDQFSVERPDGSNFTLKIRSTKLEDSAMYFCASSVGAGLTDTQYFGPGTRLTVL.